A selection of T cell receptor beta chains follows, all from one sample in a study of T cell repertoires in cytomegalovirus infection. Using its own MiXCR run on the reads, TCRdb lists one record per CDR3 protein. This sample has about 230,000 distinct CDR3 sequences, with about 23% found just once. Input material: CD8+ T cells from PBMCs. Receptor source: a human donor in good health (CMV status not recorded). Some clones in this sample may be carry-over from other donors' samples. The CDR3 runs from the conserved cysteine through the conserved F or W.

length: 13; V: TRBV7-2; CDR3: CASSLGSYRPQHF
length: 16; V: TRBV5-6; CDR3: CASSTRTGGRYTEAFF
length: 15; V: TRBV9; CDR3: CASSVEEQMADTQYF
length: 19; V: TRBV28; CDR3: CASSFPLKTVLGGSYEQYF
length: 14; V: TRBV25-1; CDR3: CASSELGSELPQHF
length: 19; V: TRBV7-3; CDR3: CASSFFPGLAGGPYNEQFF
length: 14; V: TRBV5-1; CDR3: CASSLVSPPNEQFF
length: 15; V: TRBV20-1; CDR3: CSARAETETNYGYTF
length: 14; V: TRBV6-1; CDR3: CASSPRGQDEKLFF
length: 13; V: TRBV9; CDR3: CASSGSASNEQFF
length: 18; V: TRBV7-8; CDR3: CAGGERGRRQVPFNEQFF
length: 15; V: TRBV7-9; CDR3: CASSLSTTPNYGYTF
length: 16; V: TRBV19; CDR3: CASSSEEGSGVRPQHF
length: 15; V: TRBV3-1; CDR3: CASSHPAQLQETQYF
length: 15; V: TRBV20-1; CDR3: CSAISEQGASGELFF
length: 18; V: TRBV7-8; CDR3: CASSQAPPDRSAYNEQFF
length: 13; V: TRBV7-3; CDR3: CASSSGVNTEAFF
length: 13; V: TRBV7-6; CDR3: CASTTLAGSEQFF
length: 17; V: TRBV6-5; CDR3: CASGFNKFRDISYEQYF
length: 13; V: TRBV12-3/TRBV12-4; CDR3: CASSPTGDSPLHF
length: 12; V: TRBV18; CDR3: CASSTENYEQYF
length: 14; V: TRBV29-1; CDR3: CSVEAGWGTGELFF
length: 14; V: TRBV7-2; CDR3: CASSLVWENTEAFF
length: 13; V: TRBV20-1; CDR3: CSGRSRSSYEQYF
length: 14; V: TRBV28; CDR3: CASSLSASYNEQFF
length: 12; V: TRBV7-3; CDR3: CASSSPPDTQYF
length: 16; V: TRBV28; CDR3: CASSFLTDATNEKLFF
length: 14; V: TRBV7-3; CDR3: CASSLGGENTEAFF
length: 15; V: TRBV7-9; CDR3: CASSFDGTLNEKLFF
length: 14; V: TRBV27; CDR3: CASSYDMNTGELFF
length: 16; V: TRBV28; CDR3: CASSFDRVGDTGELFF
length: 14; V: TRBV7-8; CDR3: CASSLKGSGNTIYF
length: 13; V: TRBV19; CDR3: CASSPGVSLEQFF
length: 15; V: TRBV3-1; CDR3: CASSQGTDIRYEQYF
length: 14; V: TRBV19; CDR3: CASSIRGGLDEQFF
length: 15; V: TRBV9; CDR3: CASSSRRLGNSPLHF
length: 16; V: TRBV27; CDR3: CASSLSSGTYTDTQYF
length: 12; V: TRBV29-1; CDR3: CSADGLLEGYTF
length: 15; V: TRBV7-8; CDR3: CASSLDRGLHTEAFF
length: 13; V: TRBV7-9; CDR3: CASSLERPREQFF
length: 15; V: TRBV7-9; CDR3: CASSYPGQGTYEQYF
length: 16; V: TRBV28; CDR3: CASSRMGGRVNYGYTF
length: 16; V: TRBV5-1; CDR3: CASSLSLTASTDTQYF
length: 15; V: TRBV28; CDR3: CASTWTGSYNSPLHF
length: 12; V: TRBV12-3/TRBV12-4; CDR3: CATRDHRETQYF
length: 11; V: TRBV6-5; CDR3: CASRWEDGYTF
length: 14; V: TRBV20-1; CDR3: CSAPLEEANQPQHF
length: 13; V: TRBV7-2; CDR3: CASSPGVGYGYTF
length: 14; V: TRBV12-3/TRBV12-4; CDR3: CASSFLGPGNTIYF
length: 16; V: TRBV12-3/TRBV12-4; CDR3: CASSFKIGHTRDTQYF
length: 13; V: TRBV10-3; CDR3: CAISDRGNTEAFF
length: 12; V: TRBV25-1; CDR3: CASGQGLGEQYF
length: 16; V: TRBV15; CDR3: CATSREPQAHPYGYTF